The rows below give T cell receptor beta chains drawn from one sample of a study of T cells in localized non-small cell lung cancer. The method was immunoSEQ multiplex PCR; TCRdb's version includes in-frame clones alone and lacks a portion of them. The sample includes 25,000 to 35,000 clones, 92% of them seen just once. Sequences were derived from peripheral blood, sampled before any cancer treatment. These receptors were taken from a female donor over 55 with stage I lung adenocarcinoma. Both conserved end residues are part of each CDR3. The D gene is left open where the match is weak. Not every row has a clone size; where given, it reads once, few, many or a size class.

CDR3	DNA	D	size	V	J
CASRPQGSYGYTF	TGTGCCAGCAGACCACAGGGTAGCTATGGCTACACCTTC	.	few	TRBV6-1	TRBJ1-2
CASSFRTSGGLWNTGELFF	TGCGCCAGCAGCTTCAGGACTAGCGGCGGGCTCTGGAACACCGGGGAGCTGTTTTTT	TRBD2	few	TRBV4-1	TRBJ2-2
CASSYRQGHNSPLHF	TGTGCCAGCAGTTACAGGCAGGGTCATAATTCACCCCTCCACTTT	.	once	TRBV6-5	TRBJ1-6
CASSLRTASGNTIYF	TGTGCCAGCAGCTTAAGGACAGCCTCTGGAAACACCATATATTTT	.	.	TRBV13	TRBJ1-3
CASSLKPSYGYTF	TGTGCCAGCAGCTTAAAGCCCAGCTATGGCTACACCTTC	.	.	TRBV7-2	TRBJ1-2
CASSPGQGNYGYTF	TGCGCCAGCAGCCCGGGACAGGGCAACTATGGCTACACCTTC	TRBD1	.	TRBV5-1	TRBJ1-2
CAWSVRRTDNSPLHF	TGTGCCTGGAGTGTAAGACGGACCGATAATTCACCCCTCCACTTT	.	once	TRBV30	TRBJ1-6
CASSGLAKNIQYF	TGTGCCAGCAGTGGACTAGCCAAAAACATTCAGTACTTC	.	.	TRBV2	TRBJ2-4
CASSSREKGGYTF	TGCGCCAGCAGCAGCAGGGAGAAGGGTGGCTACACCTTC	.	.	TRBV5-1	TRBJ1-2
CASSPKNGGAAQHF	TGTGCCAGCTCACCAAAGAACGGAGGGGCAGCCCAGCATTTT	.	few	TRBV18	TRBJ1-5
CASSQDRANNQPQHF	TGCGCCAGCAGCCAAGATCGGGCTAACAATCAGCCCCAGCATTTT	.	once	TRBV4-3	TRBJ1-5
CAISEPGAGNDYGYTF	TGTGCCATCAGTGAGCCGGGGGCAGGGAACGACTATGGCTACACCTTC	.	.	TRBV10-3	TRBJ1-2
CASSLSGGREKLFF	TGTGCCAGCAGTCTATCCGGGGGGCGCGAAAAACTGTTTTTT	.	once	TRBV7-2	TRBJ1-4
CASSRRGDTQYF	TGTGCCAGTAGCCGCAGAGGAGATACGCAGTATTTT	.	.	TRBV19	TRBJ2-3
CASSVAWGRGRGGYTF	TGTGCCAGCAGCGTAGCATGGGGCAGGGGTAGAGGTGGCTACACCTTC	.	.	TRBV9	TRBJ1-2
CSGTSKNIQYF	TGCAGTGGTACTTCAAAAAACATTCAGTACTTC	.	.	TRBV20-1	TRBJ2-4
CASSQHQGGSYNEQFF	TGCGCCAGCAGCCAGCACCAGGGGGGTTCCTACAATGAGCAGTTCTTC	.	.	TRBV5-1	TRBJ2-1
CASSHLSGGQETQYF	TGTGCCAGCAGCCACCTGAGCGGGGGGCAAGAGACCCAGTACTTC	TRBD2	.	TRBV5-6	TRBJ2-5
CASSFGGSEGKLFF	TGTGCCAGCAGTTTCGGGGGCTCGGAGGGAAAACTGTTTTTT	.	.	TRBV2	TRBJ1-4
CASAKLRLAGEDEQFF	TGTGCTAGTGCCAAACTCAGACTAGCGGGGGAAGATGAGCAGTTCTTC	TRBD2	.	TRBV12-5	TRBJ2-1
CASSVEPSRQETQYF	TGTGCCAGCAGCGTAGAGCCCAGTCGCCAAGAGACCCAGTACTTC	.	.	TRBV9	TRBJ2-5
CASSLRLAVDGELFF	TGTGCCAGCAGCTTGCGTCTAGCGGTAGACGGGGAGCTGTTTTTT	TRBD2	.	TRBV5-4	TRBJ2-2
CATSSFSRKVTDTQYF	TGTGCCACCAGCTCCTTCAGCCGCAAAGTCACAGATACGCAGTATTTT	.	.	TRBV15	TRBJ2-3
CASSIPGQGPRTGLFF	TGTGCCAGTAGTATCCCGGGACAGGGCCCTAGGACGGGACTGTTTTTT	TRBD1	.	TRBV19	TRBJ1-4
CASSIMNTEAFF	TGTGCCAGCAGTATAATGAACACTGAAGCTTTCTTT	.	.	TRBV7-9	TRBJ1-1
CASSWGRNSPLHF	TGTGCCAGCAGTTGGGGACGGAATTCACCCCTCCACTTT	.	.	TRBV6-1	TRBJ1-6
CASSGLLLTDTQYF	TGTGCCAGCAGTGGCCTGCTTCTTACAGATACGCAGTATTTT	.	.	TRBV25-1	TRBJ2-3
CAWSVWSYNQPQHF	TGTGCCTGGAGTGTATGGAGCTACAATCAGCCCCAGCATTTT	.	.	TRBV30	TRBJ1-5
CAINPTGHLGTGELFF	TGTGCCATCAACCCAACGGGGCATTTGGGCACCGGGGAGCTGTTTTTT	.	.	TRBV10-3	TRBJ2-2
CASTTDIFYGYTF	TGTGCCAGCACCACAGACATCTTCTATGGCTACACCTTC	.	.	TRBV6-1	TRBJ1-2
CASSLGAANYGYTF	TGTGCCAGCAGCTTAGGGGCAGCTAACTATGGCTACACCTTC	.	.	TRBV7-9	TRBJ1-2
CASTVDRRTYEQYF	TGTGCCAGCACAGTCGACAGGCGCACCTACGAGCAGTACTTC	.	.	TRBV28	TRBJ2-7
CASSFSQETQYF	TGTGCCAGCAGCTTTTCCCAAGAGACCCAGTACTTC	.	.	TRBV5-5	TRBJ2-5
CASRTGQAYEQYF	TGTGCCAGCAGAACTGGACAGGCCTACGAGCAGTACTTC	TRBD1	few	TRBV6-6	TRBJ2-7
CASSHRLEYQETQYF	TGCGCCAGCAGCCATCGACTAGAATATCAAGAGACCCAGTACTTC	.	.	TRBV4-3	TRBJ2-5
CAWSVRGLGAFF	TGTGCCTGGAGTGTACGAGGGTTGGGAGCTTTCTTT	.	.	TRBV30	TRBJ1-1
CASAPTQRTEAFF	TGTGCCAGCGCACCCACACAGAGGACTGAAGCTTTCTTT	.	.	TRBV6-5	TRBJ1-1
CASRGRSEPNTGELFF	TGCGCCAGCAGGGGGCGGAGCGAGCCGAACACCGGGGAGCTGTTTTTT	.	.	TRBV4-1	TRBJ2-2
CAWNLGTGAFSNQPQHF	TGTGCCTGGAACCTCGGGACAGGGGCCTTTAGCAATCAGCCCCAGCATTTT	TRBD1	once	TRBV30	TRBJ1-5
CSVPRDRDSREQYF	TGCAGCGTTCCCCGGGACAGGGACTCGAGAGAGCAGTACTTC	TRBD1	.	TRBV29-1	TRBJ2-7
CASSYSGANYEQYF	TGTGCCAGCAGTTACAGCGGGGCTAACTACGAGCAGTACTTC	TRBD2	.	TRBV6-5	TRBJ2-7
CASSPEAGGPGNEQFF	TGTGCCAGCTCACCAGAGGCGGGGGGGCCAGGTAATGAGCAGTTCTTC	TRBD2	.	TRBV18	TRBJ2-1
CASSYSGRELQFF	TGTGCCAGCAGTTACTCGGGGAGGGAGCTGCAGTTCTTC	TRBD2	.	TRBV6-5	TRBJ2-1
CASSQDPQGTYQNTEAFF	TGCGCCAGCAGCCAAGACCCCCAGGGTACTTACCAGAACACTGAAGCTTTCTTT	.	.	TRBV4-1	TRBJ1-1